The following is a T cell receptor beta chain sequence with its context. This sample is drawn from a study of blood T cell repertoires in COVID-19. As for the study in general: The samples span acute and convalescent COVID-19 from the United States, Italy and Spain. From T cells, B-cell-depleted T cells, or PBMCs came the material, which was cDNA or gDNA.

Study processing details: Estimated nucleated cell counts came from reference gene primer amplification. The assay was immunoSEQ multiplex PCR, and TCRdb's table has in-frame clones only and misses some. Clone size and V and J calls were adopted from that table, with D and trimming inferred from the DNA. The data hold about 250,000 clones, with 87% observed a single time. V was cut by 0 bases and J by 3 bases, with 9 bases left in between. This CDR3 has 14 residues. Germline V gives CDR1 SGDLS, CDR2 YYNGEE. Sequencing input: peripheral blood. The sequence was obtained from a man younger than 35 with active or convalescent COVID-19. The chain combines TRBV9 with TRBJ1-1; D remains unclear. The CDR3 bases are TGTGCCAGCAGCGTAGCACGGGATTACACTGAAGCTTTCTTT. Translation gives CASSVARDYTEAFF.